The 20 T cell receptor beta chains below all came from one sample that was sequenced in a study of read filtering for tumor transcriptome and immune sequencing. From around 0.4 ug of RNA, a library with molecular barcoded alpha/delta and beta/gamma adaptors was made. TCRdb ran MiXCR on the reads and lists one entry per CDR3 protein. The sample gives tens of thousands of distinct CDR3 sequences, 20% to 25% of which show up once; 17% is in the top ten. Sequencing was carried out using a population of CD138-negative cells sorted from bone marrow. All receptors derive from a donor at least 40 years old with multiple myeloma.

This clonotype appeared many times. Possible read error: a much larger clone is one base away. This chain uses TRBV12-3 or TRBV12-4 with TRBJ2-7; no definite D call. The CDR3 contains 14 residues. Trimming cost V 5 bases and J 3 bases, with 14 bases left between them. CDR3 nucleotide sequence: TGTGCCAGCAGTCCTCGGCCCAGTGGCTACGAGCAGTACTTC. Protein: CASSPRPSGYEQYF.

This clonotype was seen ten or more times. Here the CDR3 DNA reads TGTGCCAGCCAAGGGGACCCACAAGAGACCCAGTACTTC. Translation gives CASQGDPQETQYF. V usage is TRBV7-2 and J usage is TRBJ2-5, with D tentatively TRBD1 or TRBD2 (5 bases each). This CDR3 region has 13 residues. The germline V and J ends were trimmed by 8 bases and 2 bases, with 12 bases remaining between them. The germline V gene has CDR1 SGHTA and CDR2 FQGNSA.

In the case of this clonotype: A single base separates this from a much larger clone, so it may be a read error. The J gene is TRBJ2-1, the V gene TRBV7-2; no definite D call. CDR1 and CDR2 from the germline V gene are SGHTA and FQGNSA. The CDR3 contains 15 residues. CDR3 sequence: CASRLGSSSNNEQFF. Written as DNA, the CDR3 is TGTGCCAGCCGCTTAGGTAGTTCCTCGAACAATGAGCAGTTCTTC.

Note on this clonotype: This likely stems from a read error, as it lies one base from a far larger clone. V usage is TRBV7-9 and J usage is TRBJ1-6; D perhaps matches TRBD1 (5 bases). The better agreement between TRBJ1-1 and the DNA end casts doubt on the J call. The germline gives CDR1 SEHNR, CDR2 FQNEAQ (reference sequence). This CDR3 contains 15 residues. The CDR3 spells CASSVSRELSTEAFF. The CDR3 DNA follows: TGTGCCAGCAGCGTGTCCAGGGAATTGAGCACTGAAGCTTTCTTT.

This clonotype was recorded many times. The genes are TRBV20-1 and TRBJ2-3; D ambiguous. CDR1 and CDR2 from the germline V gene are DFQATT and SNEGSKA (reference sequence). This CDR3 has 13 amino acids. The V and J ends lost 5 bases and 2 bases respectively, with 11 bases between them. In DNA, the CDR3 is TGCAGTGCTTATGCGGTTAACACAGATACGCAGTATTTT. As protein: CSAYAVNTDTQYF.

In its sample, this clonotype was seen many times. This CDR3 reads CAWTLHPLLAEFTNEQFF. DNA for the CDR3: TGTGCCTGGACCCTACACCCCTTACTAGCGGAGTTTACCAATGAGCAGTTCTTC. The chain recombines TRBV30 with TRBJ2-1, with TRBD2 matching over 8 bases. The V segment lost 4 bases and the J segment 6 bases; nucleotides outside the gene matches: 20. The CDR3 sequence is 18 residues long. Germline CDR1 is GTSNPN and CDR2 is SVGIG (reference sequence).

The chain carries TRBV20-1 and TRBJ2-1, with unresolved D. V gave up 1 base and J gave up 8 bases, with 15 bases separating them. CDR3 length: 14 residues. Germline V gene sequence: CDR1 DFQATT, CDR2 SNEGSKA (reference sequence). This CDR3 reads CSARAVLALDEQFF. CDR3 bases: TGCAGTGCTAGAGCGGTGTTAGCCCTTGATGAGCAGTTCTTC.

This clonotype was observed at least ten times. The V gene is TRBV29-1, the J gene TRBJ2-3, with TRBD2 matching 7 bases. Germline CDR1 reads SQVTM; CDR2 reads ANQGSEA. The junction had 6 bases not matched to a gene; V was cut back by 3 bases and J by 0 bases. The CDR3 spans 15 residues. The CDR3 is CSVDSVLASTDTQYF. CDR3 nucleotides: TGCAGCGTTGATAGTGTACTAGCGAGCACAGATACGCAGTATTTT.

About this clonotype itself: A read error may explain this, as a much larger clone is one base away. V and J are TRBV28 and TRBJ1-5, with TRBD1 as a possible D gene (5 bases). This CDR3 contains 15 residues. Germline V CDR1 and CDR2: MDHEN, SYDVKM. CDR3 loop: CASTQRGDFNQPPHF. The CDR3 DNA reads TGTGCCAGCACGCAGCGGGGGGATTTCAATCAGCCCCCGCATTTT.

This clonotype was counted ten times or more. The chain couples TRBV2 to TRBJ1-5; the match to TRBD1 covers 7 bases. CDR1 SNHLY and CDR2 FYNNEI come from the germline V gene. This CDR3 is built from 15 residues. After removal of 4 bases from V and 0 bases from J, the junction contained 3 bases not matched to a gene. The CDR3 DNA reads as TGTGCCAGCAGTGTACAGGGGAATAGCAATCAGCCCCAGCATTTT. Translation: CASSVQGNSNQPQHF.

In its sample, this clonotype was seen many times. This chain connects TRBV5-6 to TRBJ1-1, with D unclear. V shed 1 base and J shed 1 base, with 8 bases lying between them. Germline V gene sequence: CDR1 SGHDT, CDR2 YYEEEE. This CDR3 has 14 residues. CDR3 DNA: TGTGCCAGCAGCTTGTTTCAGAAGAACACTGAAGCTTTCTTT. Its protein is CASSLFQKNTEAFF.

This clonotype was observed at least ten times. CDR3 loop: CSVEGQGASGANVLTF. CDR3 sequence (DNA): TGCAGCGTTGAAGGACAGGGGGCGTCTGGGGCCAACGTCCTGACTTTC. The chain employs TRBV29-1 and TRBJ2-6; 10 positions agree with TRBD1. This CDR3 is 16 amino acids long. Germline V gene sequence: CDR1 SQVTM, CDR2 ANQGSEA. The V and J ends lost 1 base and 1 base, in that order; junction bases with no gene match: 1. The variable domain in full, completed from reference TRBV29-1 and TRBJ2-6, reads SAVISQKPSRDICQRGTSLTIQCQVDSQVTMMFWYRQQPGQSLTLIATANQGSEATYESGFVIDKFPISRPNLTFSTLTVSNMSPEDSSIYLCSVEGQGASGANVLTFGAGSRLTVL.

This clonotype occurred many times. This chain links TRBV4-1 with TRBJ2-1; 7 nucleotides align to TRBD2. The CDR3 sequence is 17 residues long. Germline CDR1 is MGHRA and CDR2 is YSYEKL. After removal of 0 bases from V and 4 bases from J, the junction contained 9 bases not matched to a gene. Here the CDR3 DNA reads TGCGCCAGCAGCCAAGACGGACCTAGCGGCAGTTACAATGAGCAGTTCTTC. Protein sequence: CASSQDGPSGSYNEQFF.

The chain recombines TRBV15 with TRBJ2-2; 7 bases align to TRBD2. This CDR3 comprises 15 residues. Per the germline V gene, CDR1 is LNHNV and CDR2 is YYDKDF (reference sequence). V was clipped by 3 bases and J by 6 bases; unmatched bases: 7. DNA for the CDR3: TGTGCCACCAGCAGTCGGGGGGTTGACGCCGGGGAGCTGTTTTTT. As protein: CATSSRGVDAGELFF.

This clonotype is categorized as medium-sized (0.01 to 0.1%). This chain joins TRBV5-1 and TRBJ2-1; 12 bases map to TRBD2. V was pared by 0 bases and J by 6 bases, with 1 base of the junction left unmatched. CDR1 and CDR2 (germline): SGHRS, YFSETQ. The CDR3 is made up of 15 amino acids. For the CDR3, the DNA is TGCGCCAGCAGCTTGGGACTAGCGGGAGTCAATGAGCAGTTCTTC. Translating gives CASSLGLAGVNEQFF. The variable domain in full, completed from reference TRBV5-1 and TRBJ2-1, reads KAGVTQTPRYLIKTRGQQVTLSCSPISGHRSVSWYQQTPGQGLQFLFEYFSETQRNKGNFPGRFSGRQFSNSRSEMNVSTLELGDSALYLCASSLGLAGVNEQFFGPGTRLTVL.

This clonotype came up many times. The chain recombines TRBV30 with TRBJ1-5, with D hard to call. The CDR3 totals 12 residues. Trimming left V 1 base short and J 4 bases short, with 5 bases between. In germline, CDR1 is GTSNPN, CDR2 SVGIG (reference sequence). CDR3 in amino acids: CAWSALNQPQHF. In DNA, the CDR3 is TGTGCCTGGAGTGCCCTGAATCAGCCCCAGCATTTT.

There are many counts of this clonotype. The rearrangement uses TRBV29-1 and TRBJ2-1; 11 bases line up with TRBD2. The CDR3 contains 14 residues. Unmatched junction bases numbered 5, after V lost 7 bases and J lost 3 bases. Germline V gives CDR1 SQVTM, CDR2 ANQGSEA. The CDR3 DNA follows: TGCAGCGCCCGGACTAGCGGGTACTACAATGAGCAGTTCTTC. This gives the protein CSARTSGYYNEQFF.

In its sample, this clonotype ranks as medium-sized (0.01 to 0.1%). The chain couples TRBV4-1 to TRBJ2-1; 14 nucleotides match TRBD2. The ends lost 2 bases at V and 15 bases at J; junction bases unmatched: 15. Germline values: CDR1 MGHRA, CDR2 YSYEKL. The CDR3 is made up of 17 amino acids. CDR3 coding DNA: TGCGCCAGCAGCCAACTGATGACTAGCGGGAGGGCCTCAGGAACGTTCTTC. Protein: CASSQLMTSGRASGTFF.

This clonotype was found a few times. A much larger clone differs from this one at a single base, so this may be a read error. This sequence joins TRBV15 and TRBJ1-1, with a tentative D call TRBD1 (5 bases). Germline V lookup: CDR1 LNHNV, CDR2 YYDKDF (reference sequence). CDR3 length: 16 amino acids. The chain's CDR3 is CATSRDPWGENTKAFF. CDR3 bases: TGTGCCACCAGCAGAGATCCCTGGGGGGAGAACACTAAAGCTTTCTTT.

This clonotype has a count of ten or more. The chain has TRBV30 and TRBJ1-1; D gene uncertain. The V gene lost 0 bases and the J gene lost 4 bases, with 6 bases spanning the gap. CDR3 length: 12 residues. The germline gives CDR1 GTSNPN, CDR2 SVGIG (reference sequence). The CDR3 here is CAWSVRATEAFF. DNA of the CDR3: TGTGCCTGGAGTGTAAGGGCCACTGAAGCTTTCTTT.